This T cell receptor beta chain is from a study of T cell changes during pregnancy in multiple sclerosis (dated by TCRdb to about 2019). Broadly, across the study: Changes in the T cell repertoire over the course of pregnancy were examined in this study in women with multiple sclerosis.

The CDR3 contains 13 residues, cysteine and phenylalanine counted. The kept DNA is CDR3 alone, 39 bases in frame from the first base. According to the germline V gene, CDR1 reads SQVTM and CDR2 reads ANQGSEA. Germline trimming: 7 bases from V, 3 bases from J; junction bases outside gene matches: 8. The library was obtained by the immunoSEQ multiplex PCR assay. This immuneACCESS table, as held by TCRdb, lists in-frame sequences with V and J called but not all clones. Of the missing ones, under half trace to an unresolved V gene in checked studies; the others have no known cause. This sample has some 60,000 clones in its table, and 93% of those were observed once. The top ten clonotypes cover around 1.8% of the sample. As regards this clone: No antigen is known for it. Qualities for individual bases were not recorded, and no much larger clone is one base off.

The TCR comes from a female donor with multiple sclerosis, enrolled in a pregnancy study. The sample was peripheral blood, taken after pregnancy. The chain is assembled from TRBV29-1 and TRBJ1-1; TRBD1 lines up with 7 middle nucleotides. The CDR3 protein is CSATEQGYTEAFF. The DNA sequence reads TGCAGCGCTACCGAACAGGGGTACACTGAAGCTTTCTTT.